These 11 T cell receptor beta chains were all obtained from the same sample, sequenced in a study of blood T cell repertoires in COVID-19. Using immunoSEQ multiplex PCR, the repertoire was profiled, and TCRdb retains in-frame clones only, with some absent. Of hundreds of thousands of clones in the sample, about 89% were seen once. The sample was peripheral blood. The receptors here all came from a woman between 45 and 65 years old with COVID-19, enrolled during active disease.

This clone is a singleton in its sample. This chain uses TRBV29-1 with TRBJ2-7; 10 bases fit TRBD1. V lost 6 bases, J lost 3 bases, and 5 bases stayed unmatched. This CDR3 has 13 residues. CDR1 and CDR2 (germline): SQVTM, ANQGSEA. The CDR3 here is CSVAGTGDYEQYF. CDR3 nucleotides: TGCAGCGTCGCCGGGACAGGGGACTACGAGCAGTACTTC.

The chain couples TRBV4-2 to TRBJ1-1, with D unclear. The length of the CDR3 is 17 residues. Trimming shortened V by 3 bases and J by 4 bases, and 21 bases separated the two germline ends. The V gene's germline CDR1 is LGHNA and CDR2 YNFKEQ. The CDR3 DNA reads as TGTGCCAGCAGCCAGGGAGGGCGGGGTCTAGGGCGCACTGAAGCTTTCTTT. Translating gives CASSQGGRGLGRTEAFF.

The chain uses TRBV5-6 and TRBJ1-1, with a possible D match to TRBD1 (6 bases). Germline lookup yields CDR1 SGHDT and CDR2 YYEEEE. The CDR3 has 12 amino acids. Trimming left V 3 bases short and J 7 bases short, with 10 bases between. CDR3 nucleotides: TGTGCCAGCAGCTGGGTAGGGGGTGAAGCTTTCTTT. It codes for CASSWVGGEAFF.

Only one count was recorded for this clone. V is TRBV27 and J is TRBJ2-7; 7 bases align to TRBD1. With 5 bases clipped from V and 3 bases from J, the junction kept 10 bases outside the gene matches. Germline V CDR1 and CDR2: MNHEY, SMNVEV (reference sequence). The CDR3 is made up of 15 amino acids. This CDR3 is CASSPPTGYLYEQYF. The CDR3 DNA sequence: TGTGCCAGCAGTCCCCCGACAGGGTACCTCTACGAGCAGTACTTC.

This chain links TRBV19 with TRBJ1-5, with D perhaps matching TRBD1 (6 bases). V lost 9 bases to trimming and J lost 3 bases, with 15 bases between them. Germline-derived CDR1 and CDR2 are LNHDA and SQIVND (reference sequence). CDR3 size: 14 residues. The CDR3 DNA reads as TGTGCCAGCGCCCCGACAGGCCCCAATCAGCCCCAGCATTTT. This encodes CASAPTGPNQPQHF.

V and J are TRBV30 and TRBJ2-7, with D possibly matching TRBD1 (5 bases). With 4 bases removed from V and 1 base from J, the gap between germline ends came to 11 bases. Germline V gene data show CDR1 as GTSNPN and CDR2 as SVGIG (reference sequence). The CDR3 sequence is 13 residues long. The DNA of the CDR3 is TGTGCCTGGACTACAAAGGGGTCCTACGAGCAGTACTTC. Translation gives CAWTTKGSYEQYF.

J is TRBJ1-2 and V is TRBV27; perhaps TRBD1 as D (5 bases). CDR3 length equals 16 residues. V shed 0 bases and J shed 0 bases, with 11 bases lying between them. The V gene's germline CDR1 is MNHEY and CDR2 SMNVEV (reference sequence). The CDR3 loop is CASSLSGRAPNYGYTF. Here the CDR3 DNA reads TGTGCCAGCAGTTTATCGGGCAGGGCGCCTAACTATGGCTACACCTTC.

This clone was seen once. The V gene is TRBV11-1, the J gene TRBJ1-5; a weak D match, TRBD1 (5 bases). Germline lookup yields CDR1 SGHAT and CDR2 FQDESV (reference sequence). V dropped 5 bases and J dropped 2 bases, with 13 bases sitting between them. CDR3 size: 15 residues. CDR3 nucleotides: TGTGCCAGCAGCCCACAAAAGACAGGCAATCAGCCCCAGCATTTT. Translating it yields CASSPQKTGNQPQHF. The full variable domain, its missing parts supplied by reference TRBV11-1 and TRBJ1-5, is EAEVAQSPRYKITEKSQAVAFWCDPISGHATLYWYRQILGQGPELLVQFQDESVVDDSQLPKDRFSAERLKGVDSTLKIQPAELGDSAMYLCASSPQKTGNQPQHFGDGTRLSIL.

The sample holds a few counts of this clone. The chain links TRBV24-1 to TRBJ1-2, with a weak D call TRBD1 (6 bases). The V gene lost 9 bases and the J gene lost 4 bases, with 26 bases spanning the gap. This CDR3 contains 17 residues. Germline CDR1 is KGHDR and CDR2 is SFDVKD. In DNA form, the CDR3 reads TGTGCCACCCTATGTAGGGGAAACAGGGACCTTTTCTATGGCTACACCTTC. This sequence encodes CATLCRGNRDLFYGYTF.

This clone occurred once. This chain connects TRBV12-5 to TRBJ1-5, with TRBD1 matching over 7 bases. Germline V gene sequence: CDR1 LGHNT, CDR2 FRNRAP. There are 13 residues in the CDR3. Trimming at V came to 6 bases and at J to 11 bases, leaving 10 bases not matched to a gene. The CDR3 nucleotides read TGTGCTAGTGGGCCTACAGGGGCCGTGACCCAGCATTTT. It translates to CASGPTGAVTQHF.

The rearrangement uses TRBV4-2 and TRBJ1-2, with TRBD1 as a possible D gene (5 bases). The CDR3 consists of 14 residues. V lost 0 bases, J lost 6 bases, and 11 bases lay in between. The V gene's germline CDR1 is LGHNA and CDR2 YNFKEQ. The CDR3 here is CASSQDQGYDGYTF. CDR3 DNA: TGTGCCAGCAGCCAAGATCAGGGCTACGATGGCTACACCTTC.